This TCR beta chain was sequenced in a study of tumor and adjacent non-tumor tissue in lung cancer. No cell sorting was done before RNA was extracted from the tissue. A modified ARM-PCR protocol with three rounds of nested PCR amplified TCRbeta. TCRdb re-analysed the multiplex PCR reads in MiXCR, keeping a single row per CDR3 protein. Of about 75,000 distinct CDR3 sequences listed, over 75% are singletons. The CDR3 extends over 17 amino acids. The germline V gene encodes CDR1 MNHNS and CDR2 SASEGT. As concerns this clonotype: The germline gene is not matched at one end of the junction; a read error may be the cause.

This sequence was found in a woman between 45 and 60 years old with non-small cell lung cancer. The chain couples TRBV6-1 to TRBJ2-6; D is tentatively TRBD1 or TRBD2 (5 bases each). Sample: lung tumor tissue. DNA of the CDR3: TGTACCAGCAGTGAAGTGGGAGAGGGTGTTGGGGCCAACGTCCTGGCTTTC. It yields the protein CTSSEVGEGVGANVLAF.